This passage covers 11 T cell receptor beta chains from one sample sequenced in a study of T cell changes during pregnancy in multiple sclerosis. The data were produced by immunoSEQ multiplex PCR, yet TCRdb's version contains in-frame clones alone and is incomplete. The sample carries about 92,000 clones, 92% recorded once. The specimen was peripheral blood, collected in the first trimester of pregnancy. These receptors all come from a female donor with multiple sclerosis, enrolled in a pregnancy study.

V usage is TRBV11-2 and J usage is TRBJ2-3; 9 bases fit TRBD1. Germline V gives CDR1 SGHAT, CDR2 FQNNGV. The CDR3 consists of 15 residues. The V segment lost 4 bases and the J segment 0 bases; nucleotides outside the gene matches: 2. The DNA of the CDR3 is TGTGCCAGCAGCTCCGGGACAGGGAGCACAGATACGCAGTATTTT. It specifies CASSSGTGSTDTQYF.

The chain couples TRBV5-1 to TRBJ1-2, with TRBD1 as a possible D gene (6 bases). CDR1 and CDR2 from the germline V gene are SGHRS and YFSETQ. Trimming removed 2 bases at V and 4 bases at J, with 15 bases between. This CDR3 comprises 15 residues. The CDR3 region is CASSFSTGDIYGYTF. The CDR3 coding sequence is TGCGCCAGCAGCTTCTCGACAGGAGACATCTATGGCTACACCTTC.

V is TRBV7-2 and J is TRBJ2-2; 8 nucleotides agree with TRBD2. Germline V gene sequence: CDR1 SGHTA, CDR2 FQGNSA. The CDR3 spans 17 residues. V shed 0 bases and J 3 bases; nucleotides not matched to a gene: 6. This chain's CDR3 is CASSLARIAGHTGELFF. The CDR3 DNA sequence: TGTGCCAGCAGCTTAGCGCGGATAGCGGGACACACCGGGGAGCTGTTTTTT. Filled out from reference TRBV7-2 and TRBJ2-2, the complete variable domain reads GAGVSQSPSNKVTEKGKDVELRCDPISGHTALYWYRQSLGQGLEFLIYFQGNSAPDKSGLPSDRFSAERTGGSVSTLTIQRTQQEDSAVYLCASSLARIAGHTGELFFGEGSRLTVL.

This sequence joins TRBV11-2 and TRBJ2-1; D gene ambiguous. In germline, CDR1 is SGHAT, CDR2 FQNNGV. The germline V and J ends were trimmed by 0 bases and 9 bases, with 3 bases remaining between them. This CDR3 is built from 11 residues. CDR3 in DNA: TGTGCCAGCAGCTTAGATCTTGAGCAGTTCTTC. It specifies CASSLDLEQFF.

The chain combines TRBV25-1 with TRBJ2-2; 7 bases are shared with TRBD1. V was pared by 7 bases and J by 3 bases, with 5 bases of the junction left unmatched. The V gene's germline CDR1 is MGHDK and CDR2 SYGVNS. The CDR3 spans 14 residues. The CDR3 nucleotides read TGTGCCAGCAAGAGGCAGGGGGACACCGGGGAGCTGTTTTTT. Translation: CASKRQGDTGELFF.

The chain combines TRBV6-1 with TRBJ2-5, with D maybe TRBD1 (5 bases). CDR3 length: 14 residues. Trimming stripped 2 bases from V and 5 bases from J, with 12 bases between. CDR1 MNHNS and CDR2 SASEGT come from the germline V gene. Here the CDR3 reads CASSEPDSFETQYF. The DNA of the CDR3 is TGTGCCAGCAGTGAACCCGACAGCTTTGAGACCCAGTACTTC.

The V and J genes are TRBV4-1 and TRBJ2-1, with 7 bases identical to TRBD2. V lost 1 base and J lost 8; bases outside the gene matches: 8. The CDR3 runs 15 residues. Germline CDR1 is MGHRA and CDR2 is YSYEKL. As DNA, the CDR3 is TGCGCCAGCAGCCAAGGGCTAGCGGAGGCCCATGAGCAGTTCTTC. This sequence encodes CASSQGLAEAHEQFF.

J is TRBJ2-6 and V is TRBV19, with D perhaps matching TRBD1 (5 bases). V shed 3 bases and J shed 4 bases, with 31 bases lying between them. The CDR3 is made up of 22 amino acids. Germline V gene sequence: CDR1 LNHDA, CDR2 SQIVND (reference sequence). The CDR3 sequence: CASSIVTLGPTSLGRGANVLTF. DNA for the CDR3: TGTGCCAGTAGTATCGTTACTCTGGGGCCAACGTCCCTGGGCAGAGGGGCCAACGTCCTGACTTTC.

This chain uses TRBV4-1 with TRBJ1-1; 7 nucleotides agree with TRBD1. Per germline, CDR1 MGHRA and CDR2 YSYEKL. J lost 5 bases, V lost 5 bases, and 8 bases had no gene match. This CDR3 spans 14 amino acids. CDR3 loop: CASSVRRGLTEAFF. The CDR3 nucleotides read TGCGCCAGCAGCGTCAGAAGGGGGCTGACTGAAGCTTTCTTT.

The V call is TRBV30, the J call TRBJ1-1, with unresolved D. The CDR3 runs 15 residues. Germline V gives CDR1 GTSNPN, CDR2 SVGIG (reference sequence). V was trimmed by 4 bases and J by 0 bases, leaving 15 bases between them. The CDR3 spells CAWIPGSGLNTEAFF. CDR3 sequence (DNA): TGTGCCTGGATACCGGGCAGCGGCCTGAACACTGAAGCTTTCTTT.

The chain couples TRBV7-9 to TRBJ1-2; 7 bases match TRBD1. With V trimmed by 5 bases and J by 0 bases, 3 bases remained unmatched. The CDR3 covers 14 residues. Per the germline V gene, CDR1 is SEHNR and CDR2 is FQNEAQ (reference sequence). This chain's CDR3 is CASSPGQPNYGYTF. Here the CDR3 DNA reads TGTGCCAGCAGCCCGGGACAGCCTAACTATGGCTACACCTTC.